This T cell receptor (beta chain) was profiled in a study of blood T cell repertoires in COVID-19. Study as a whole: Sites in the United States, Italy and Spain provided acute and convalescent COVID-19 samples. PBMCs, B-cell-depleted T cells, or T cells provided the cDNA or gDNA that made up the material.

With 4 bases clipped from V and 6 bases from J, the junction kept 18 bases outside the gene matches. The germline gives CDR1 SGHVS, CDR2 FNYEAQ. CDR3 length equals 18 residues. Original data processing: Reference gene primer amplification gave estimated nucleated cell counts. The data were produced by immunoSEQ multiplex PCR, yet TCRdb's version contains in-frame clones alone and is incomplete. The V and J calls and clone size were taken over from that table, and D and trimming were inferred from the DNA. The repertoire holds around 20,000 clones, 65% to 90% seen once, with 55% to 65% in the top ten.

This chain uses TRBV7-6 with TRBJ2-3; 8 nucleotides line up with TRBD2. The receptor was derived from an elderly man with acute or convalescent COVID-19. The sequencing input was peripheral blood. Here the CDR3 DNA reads TGTGCCAGCAGCTCGTCCCCCTTCGACGAGCGGGGGACTGATACGCAGTATTTT. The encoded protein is CASSSSPFDERGTDTQYF.